Sequencing of this T cell receptor beta chain was carried out in a study of CD8 T cells in Susac syndrome. The V end was cut by 4 bases, the J end by 3 bases, with 6 bases between. The germline V gene has CDR1 DFQATT and CDR2 SNEGSKA (reference sequence). The CDR3 spans 11 residues. It was with random hexamers that about 0.45 to 1 ug RNA was reverse transcribed. With immunoSEQ multiplex PCR, TCR beta CDR3 was amplified across 54 Vbeta and 13 Jbeta. MiXCR, applied by TCRdb to the immunoSEQ multiplex PCR reads, yields one record per CDR3 protein. The sample has about 140,000 distinct CDR3 sequences; 85% to 95% are singletons. The authors carried out high-throughput sequencing of TCR beta. They applied it to CD8+ and CD4+ T cells obtained from blood. FACS enriched CD8+ TEMRA cells, while bulk CD8+ and CD4+ were negatively isolated.

The sample was CD8+ T cells from PBMCs. V and J are TRBV20-1 and TRBJ1-1, with unresolved D. This clonotype was sampled from a human donor in good health. The DNA of the CDR3 is TGCAGTGCTATCGGGGACACTGAAGCTTTCTTT. This sequence encodes CSAIGDTEAFF.